This T cell receptor (beta chain) stems from a study of molecular identifiers for immune sequencing clone quantification (dated by TCRdb to the late 2010s). General notes on the study: For a replicate experiment, the RNA from either about 20,000 or 100,000 naive CD8 T cells was divided into five aliquots, and four of those aliquots went on to sequencing. This methods study used CD8 T cells to benchmark TCR RNA copy counting and molecular-identifier clustering-based TCR repertoire sequencing (MIDCIRS). General study outcomes and caveats: Highly expanded clone sizes could be underestimated because identical TCR molecules may share a barcode. In CMV-specific effector cells, clones with more than 20 RNA copies accounted for over 98% of molecules, whereas in naive cells such clones accounted for under 1%. Naive libraries contained spiked-in Jurkat TCR RNA (more than nine copies' worth), which is not part of the donor repertoire. Modeling estimated 3 to 3.5 recovered TCR RNA copies per cell, compared with about 9.8 by digital PCR, which implies roughly 30% capture efficiency. A single cell's worth of spiked-in Jurkat TCR RNA was reported detectable even among one million naive CD8 T cells. When barcode sub-clustering was not used, chimeric consensus sequences inflated TCR diversity, with chimeras reaching as high as 47%.

The V and J ends are trimmed by 6 bases and 1 base, leaving 9 bases between them. The cysteine opens and the phenylalanine closes a CDR3 of 13 amino acids. The DNA shown is the 39-base CDR3, in frame from base 1. A word on this clonotype: Its antigen is still unknown. Nothing much larger sits one base from this clone, and base qualities are not available.

Libraries of naive CD8 T cells were built from anywhere between about 19,000 and 1,100,000 sorted cells, with 10%, 30% or 50% of the purified RNA used. Naive CD8 T cells were FACS-sorted as CD8+CD4-CCR7+CD45RA+ on a BD FACSAria II into RLT Plus buffer. To test detection sensitivity, Jurkat RNA equal to about nine TCR copies was added to samples of roughly 18,000-1,100,000 naive CD8 T cells. CD8 T cells were enriched using RosetteSep CD8+ T Cell Enrichment Cocktail and Ficoll-Paque, and the enriched cells then underwent ACK red cell lysis. Libraries were made using PCR. Instrument used: Illumina HiSeq 4000. Bulk TCR libraries were prepared as previously described, using TCR primers listed in Table S5. The Qiagen AllPrep DNA/RNA kit was used to purify total RNA. Before analysis, reads from multiple sequencing runs of one library were combined. For the original study's pipeline: Only reads with exact TCR constant sequence were kept, trimmed to 150 nt, and grouped by their 12-nt molecular barcodes. Reads inside each barcode group were sub-clustered using a 15% Levenshtein threshold, and a quality-weighted consensus sequence was constructed for each RNA molecule. Non-functional sequences were filtered out, along with any lower-count sequence sitting one edit away from another sequence. Barcode sub-clusters with fewer than 20% of the maximum read count were removed, based on fitting two negative binomial distributions. In-frame beta chains were kept once TCRdb had trimmed the public reads at Q25 with fastp and called clones with MiXCR. CDR3 protein duplicates are merged, each entry listing the most common genes and DNA. It is TCRdb's table, rather than the study itself, that gives the V and J calls and clone size. The sample table contains about 510,000 distinct CDR3 sequences; only one count was recorded for about a fifth of them. The leading ten clones occupy about 0.8% of the sample.

The receptor chain draws on TRBV12-3 or TRBV12-4 and TRBJ1-1; the D segment cannot be called with confidence. This TCR was recovered from a human donor in good health. Some libraries in this study had Jurkat cell RNA spiked in. The sample was naive CD8+ T cells from blood, with Jurkat cell RNA spiked in. This specimen's cell subset or site label, per the study, means: FACS-sorted CD8+CD4-CCR7+CD45RA+ naive T cells. The nucleotides read TGTGCCAGCAGGCAGGAACCGAACACTGAAGCTTTCTTT. This translates into CASRQEPNTEAFF.